These 11 T cell receptor beta chains share one sample of origin, sequenced in a study of radiation and T cells in renal cell carcinoma. Using immunoSEQ multiplex PCR, the repertoire was profiled, and TCRdb retains in-frame clones only, with some absent. The sample shows over 60,000 clones, less than 85% of them seen only once. Time point noted: blood 4 weeks post-SBRT, at nephrectomy. The treatment: 15 Gy SBRT to primary tumor, nephrectomy 4 weeks later. Sequenced here: blood, sampled from a patient whose treatment included radiotherapy and nephrectomy. These receptor sequences come from a woman in her sixties with renal cell carcinoma.

The chain links TRBV7-3 to TRBJ2-2; 9 bases are a match to TRBD2. The germline V gene has CDR1 SGHTA and CDR2 FQGTGA. V dropped 2 bases and J dropped 1; count of bases not matched to a gene: 11. The CDR3 spans 19 residues. CDR3 DNA: TGTGCCAGCAGCTTAGGTAAACGGCGACTAGCGGTGAACACCGGGGAGCTGTTTTTT. Translating it yields CASSLGKRRLAVNTGELFF.

The chain couples TRBV19 to TRBJ1-1; 8 bases are a match to TRBD1. The ends lost 0 bases at V and 5 bases at J; junction bases unmatched: 5. The CDR3 totals 15 residues. Per germline, CDR1 LNHDA and CDR2 SQIVND (reference sequence). In nucleotides, the CDR3 is TGTGCCAGTAGTATAGACCGGACAGGGATGACTGAAGCTTTCTTT. Its protein is CASSIDRTGMTEAFF.

Comments on this clone: Other nucleotide sequences from this sample produce the same CDR3. The V call is TRBV6-5, the J call TRBJ1-1, with TRBD1 as a possible D gene (5 bases). The V end lost 6 bases, the J end lost 5 bases, and 10 bases lay between the germline ends. The germline gives CDR1 MNHEY, CDR2 SVGAGI. CDR3 length: 12 amino acids. The CDR3 reads CASSRGGTEAFF. CDR3 sequence (DNA): TGTGCCAGCAGCCGGGGGGGAACTGAAGCTTTCTTT.

The CDR3 DNA sequence: TGCGCCAGCAGCCAAGGGTATTCAGGGGGCATCGGGGAGCTGTTTTTT. As protein: CASSQGYSGGIGELFF. The chain carries TRBV4-3 and TRBJ2-2; 8 bases are shared with TRBD1. The V gene end was trimmed by 1 base and the J gene end by 7 bases; junction bases not matched to a gene: 8. CDR1 is LGHNA, CDR2 YSLEER, per germline. The CDR3 totals 16 residues.

V usage is TRBV5-8 and J usage is TRBJ2-1; D may be TRBD2 (6 bases). The V end was cut by 4 bases, the J end by 7 bases, with 24 bases between. The length of the CDR3 is 17 residues. Looked up from germline, CDR1 is SGHTS and CDR2 is YDEGEE. The CDR3 sequence: CASSRGAVWMGRNEQFF. Written as DNA, the CDR3 is TGTGCCAGCAGCCGCGGGGCCGTTTGGATGGGGCGAAATGAGCAGTTCTTC.

The chain has TRBV19 and TRBJ2-5, with 8 positions matching TRBD2. Germline-derived CDR1 and CDR2 are LNHDA and SQIVND (reference sequence). Unmatched junction bases numbered 10, after V lost 2 bases and J lost 5 bases. The CDR3 totals 16 residues. CDR3 nucleotide sequence: TGTGCCAGTAGTATAAGGGGAAGCGGGAGTGCCGAGACCCAGTACTTC. Translating it yields CASSIRGSGSAETQYF.

This clone was observed a single time. J is TRBJ2-3 and V is TRBV9, with TRBD1 matching over 11 bases. There are 15 residues in the CDR3. Trimming took 5 bases from V and 3 from J; bases not matched to a gene: 5. From germline, CDR1 is SGDLS and CDR2 YYNGEE. CDR3 sequence reads: CASSLDRGQTDTQYF. Written as DNA, the CDR3 is TGTGCCAGCAGTCTGGACAGGGGGCAAACAGATACGCAGTATTTT.

The J gene is TRBJ1-4, the V gene TRBV5-6, with D possibly TRBD1 on 6 matching bases. V was shortened by 3 bases and J by 0 bases, with 9 bases between the two germline ends. From germline, CDR1 is SGHDT and CDR2 YYEEEE. This CDR3 contains 15 residues. The CDR3 is CASSSGTTTNEKLFF. Written as DNA, the CDR3 is TGTGCCAGCAGCTCCGGGACAACAACTAATGAAAAACTGTTTTTT.

The chain links TRBV6-5 to TRBJ1-1; no firm D call. This CDR3 region has 11 residues. The germline V gene encodes CDR1 MNHEY and CDR2 SVGAGI. Between the trimmed V and J ends, which lost 7 bases and 6 bases, there was a span of 9 bases. Here the CDR3 reads CASTDASEAFF. As DNA, the CDR3 is TGTGCCAGCACCGACGCATCTGAAGCTTTCTTT.

The rearrangement joins TRBV4-3 to TRBJ1-5, with D perhaps matching TRBD1 (5 bases). This CDR3 has 13 amino acids. Trimming shortened V by 2 bases and J by 5 bases, and 7 bases separated the two germline ends. CDR1 and CDR2 from the germline V gene are LGHNA and YSLEER. The DNA for the CDR3 is TGCGCCAGCAGCCAACTGGGGGATCAGCCCCAGCATTTT. As protein: CASSQLGDQPQHF.

This clone occurred once. This chain joins TRBV6-4 and TRBJ2-7; D is possibly TRBD1 (6 bases). Germline V gene data show CDR1 as MRHNA and CDR2 as SNTAGT. The CDR3 contains 13 residues. The V end was cut by 5 bases, the J end by 4 bases, with 12 bases between. The CDR3 spells CASSKDSGYEQYF. In DNA, the CDR3 is TGTGCCAGCAGTAAGGACAGTGGTTACGAGCAGTACTTC.